The 8 T cell receptor beta chains given below trace back to one sample, sequenced in a study of metastatic and nonmetastatic thyroid tumors. All patients were untreated before thyroid surgery. TCRdb redid the clone calls on the PCR reads using MiXCR. The sample lists about 35,000 clones, around 20% seen once, with around 20% in the top ten. Sequencing was done on a sample of blood. The receptors here all came from a female donor with papillary thyroid cancer or a benign thyroid nodule (not recorded which). Some clones in this sample may be carry-over from other donors' samples.

Comments on this clone: As the CDR3 is not closed by the conserved phenylalanine or tryptophan, this likely results from a read error. This sequence joins TRBV20-1 and TRBJ2-2, with TRBD1 matching over 7 bases. Trimming removed 6 bases from V and 0 bases from J; junction bases left unmatched: 7. Germline V gene sequence: CDR1 DFQATT, CDR2 SNEGSKA (reference sequence). The CDR3 is 15 residues long. The CDR3 reads CSATDRAANTGELFS. CDR3 coding DNA: TGCAGTGCAACTGACAGGGCGGCGAACACCGGGGAGCTGTTTTCT.

This clone was seen many times. The chain joins TRBV4-2 to TRBJ2-1; D may correspond to TRBD1 or TRBD2 (7 bases each). Germline CDR1 LGHNA, CDR2 YNFKEQ. The V gene lost 1 base and the J gene lost 10 bases, with 14 bases spanning the gap. This CDR3 comprises 14 residues. Here the CDR3 DNA reads TGTGCCAGCAGCCAAGTCACAGGGGAGGGGGAGCAGTTCTTC. Translated: CASSQVTGEGEQFF.

The chain has TRBV19 and TRBJ2-2; D gene ambiguous. The CDR3 runs to 17 residues. CDR1 is LNHDA, CDR2 SQIVND, per germline (reference sequence). Between the trimmed V and J ends, which lost 0 bases and 4 bases, there was a span of 15 bases. CDR3 protein: CASSIELWLIVTGELFF. The CDR3 DNA is TGTGCCAGTAGTATAGAATTGTGGCTGATCGTCACCGGGGAGCTGTTTTTT.

Concerning this clone: The germline gene is not matched at one end of the junction; a read error may be the cause. The rearrangement joins TRBV12-3 or TRBV12-4 to TRBJ2-5; D is perhaps TRBD1 (5 bases). The CDR3 length is 14 residues. The DNA of the CDR3 is TGTGCCAGCAGTGATGACAGCGTCCAAAAGACCCAGTACTTC. It yields the protein CASSDDSVQKTQYF.

This clone occurred many times. The J gene is TRBJ2-1, the V gene TRBV13; tentatively, D is TRBD2 (6 bases). Looked up from germline, CDR1 is PRHDT and CDR2 is FYEKMQ (reference sequence). V lost 0 bases, J lost 4 bases, and 10 bases lay in between. The CDR3 extends over 15 amino acids. The CDR3, as DNA: TGTGCCAGCAGCTTAGGGGGTAGCGGTTACAATGAGCAGTTCTTC. Its translation is CASSLGGSGYNEQFF.

This clone appeared once. The rearrangement uses TRBV12-3 or TRBV12-4 and TRBJ2-2, with D maybe TRBD1 (6 bases). V was cut by 3 bases and J by 6 bases, with 14 bases left in between. CDR3 length: 15 amino acids. The CDR3 bases are TGTGCCAGCAGTTTCCCAGGGGATGGACCCGGGGAGCTGTTTTTT. It is translated as CASSFPGDGPGELFF.

This clone was counted a single time. This rearrangement joins TRBV24-1 to TRBJ2-1, with 10 nucleotides matching TRBD2. V trimming: 7 bases; J trimming: 4 bases; junction bases outside the gene matches: 15. The CDR3 is 18 amino acids. Germline V gives CDR1 KGHDR, CDR2 SFDVKD. The CDR3, as DNA: TGTGCCACCAGCTCGGTACTAGCGGGATACCCCCAGTACAATGAGCAGTTCTTC. As protein: CATSSVLAGYPQYNEQFF.

Ten or more counts support this clone. The same CDR3 arises from other DNA sequences in this sample as well. The CDR3 coding sequence is TGTGCCAGCAGCTTCACCGGGGAGCTGTTTTTT. This sequence encodes CASSFTGELFF. This chain connects TRBV27 to TRBJ2-2, with D hard to call. This CDR3 is 11 amino acids long. With 6 bases removed from V and 4 bases from J, the gap between germline ends came to 3 bases. Per the germline V gene, CDR1 is MNHEY and CDR2 is SMNVEV (reference sequence).